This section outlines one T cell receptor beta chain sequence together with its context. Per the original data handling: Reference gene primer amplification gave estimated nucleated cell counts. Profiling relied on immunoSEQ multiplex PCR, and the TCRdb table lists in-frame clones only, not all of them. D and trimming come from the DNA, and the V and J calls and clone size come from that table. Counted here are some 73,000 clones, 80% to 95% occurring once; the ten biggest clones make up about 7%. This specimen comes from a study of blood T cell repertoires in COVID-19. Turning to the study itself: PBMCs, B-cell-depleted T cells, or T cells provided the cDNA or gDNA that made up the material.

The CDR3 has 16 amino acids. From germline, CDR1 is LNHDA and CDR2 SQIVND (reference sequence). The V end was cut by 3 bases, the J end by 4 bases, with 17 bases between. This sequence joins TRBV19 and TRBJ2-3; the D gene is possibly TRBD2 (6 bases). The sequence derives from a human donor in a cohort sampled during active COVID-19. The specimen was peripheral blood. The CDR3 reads CASSILRGLGPDTQYF. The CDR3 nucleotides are TGTGCCAGTAGTATTCTCCGGGGGTTGGGTCCAGATACGCAGTATTTT.